The 21 T cell receptor beta chains below all came from one sample that was sequenced in a study of control samples from healthy donors and cancer patients. Sequenced by immunoSEQ multiplex PCR; TCRdb stores in-frame clones only, minus some. The sample carries approximately 100,000 clones, 90% recorded once. Sequencing was performed on blood. These receptors all come from a woman aged 18-30 years in good health.

DNA of the CDR3: TGTGCCATCAGTGAAGTATTAGTTACGTATGGCTACACCTTC. This translates into CAISEVLVTYGYTF. The chain recombines TRBV10-3 with TRBJ1-2, with no clear D. Per germline, CDR1 ENHRY and CDR2 SYGVKD. The ends were cut back, 3 bases at V and 5 bases at J, with 13 bases in the middle. The CDR3 spans 14 residues.

This clone came up a few times. The chain is built from TRBV12-3 or TRBV12-4 and TRBJ2-7; D is unclear. This CDR3 has 13 amino acids. V was pared by 3 bases and J by 5 bases, with 11 bases between. The CDR3 spells CASSFSRNHEQYF. DNA of the CDR3: TGTGCCAGCAGTTTTTCAAGGAACCACGAGCAGTACTTC.

The chain uses TRBV5-5 and TRBJ1-1; D possibly corresponds to TRBD1 (5 bases). This CDR3 has 14 amino acids. CDR1 is SGHKS and CDR2 is YYEKEE in the germline V gene (reference sequence). V shed 4 bases and J shed 10 bases, with 20 bases lying between them. Here the CDR3 DNA reads TGTGCCAGCAGCCCCTACCACATGGAGGGGAGAGCTTTCTTT. It yields the protein CASSPYHMEGRAFF.

The chain recombines TRBV2 with TRBJ1-1; perhaps TRBD1 as D (5 bases). The CDR3 is made up of 14 amino acids. V was trimmed by 6 bases and J by 1 base, leaving 12 bases between them. Germline CDR1 and CDR2: SNHLY and FYNNEI. The CDR3 is CASRIREGNTEAFF. The CDR3 bases are TGTGCCAGCAGGATCAGGGAGGGGAACACTGAAGCTTTCTTT.

This clone was counted between two and nine times. This rearrangement joins TRBV11-3 to TRBJ2-1; D gene unclear. The germline V gene has CDR1 SGHNT and CDR2 YENEEA. There are 12 residues in the CDR3. V was trimmed by 1 base and J by 8 bases, leaving 6 bases between them. The CDR3 bases are TGTGCCAGCAGCTTAGGTCGGGATGAGCAGTTCTTC. This gives the protein CASSLGRDEQFF.

This clone has a handful of counts. V gene TRBV28 combines with J gene TRBJ1-3; 8 bases align to TRBD1. The CDR3 sequence is 17 residues long. Germline V CDR1 and CDR2: MDHEN, SYDVKM. The V segment lost 4 bases and the J segment 3 bases; nucleotides outside the gene matches: 11. The chain's CDR3 is CASSSEGRGQIGNTIYF. In DNA form, the CDR3 reads TGTGCCAGCAGTTCCGAGGGCAGGGGGCAAATTGGAAACACCATATATTTT.

This clone has only one observation. The chain links TRBV7-9 to TRBJ2-7; D uncertain. V shed 6 bases and J shed 4 bases, with 10 bases lying between them. In germline, CDR1 is SEHNR, CDR2 FQNEAQ (reference sequence). This CDR3 region has 12 residues. This CDR3 reads CASSRGSYEQYF. CDR3 bases: TGTGCCAGCAGTCGTGGTTCATACGAGCAGTACTTC.

The chain uses TRBV12-5 and TRBJ2-7; the D gene could be TRBD1 or TRBD2 (5 bases each). Germline V gene lookup returns CDR1 LGHNT and CDR2 FRNRAP. CDR3 length: 16 amino acids. Trimming removed 0 bases from V and 5 bases from J, with 17 bases in between. DNA for the CDR3: TGTGCTAGTGGTTTGGTACTCGGGGCAGGGCCACACGAGCAGTACTTC. It codes for CASGLVLGAGPHEQYF.

The chain links TRBV7-6 to TRBJ1-1, with unresolved D. V was trimmed by 4 bases and J by 3 bases, leaving 15 bases between them. In germline, CDR1 is SGHVS, CDR2 FNYEAQ. The CDR3 length is 15 residues. In DNA form, the CDR3 reads TGTGCCAGCAGCTCGCTGGTGGTGCAGGACACTGAAGCTTTCTTT. This encodes CASSSLVVQDTEAFF.

This clone showed up just once. This chain joins TRBV2 and TRBJ2-7; D may be TRBD1 (5 bases). Germline V gene lookup returns CDR1 SNHLY and CDR2 FYNNEI. The CDR3 loop spans 12 amino acids. V was cut by 5 bases and J by 4 bases, with 9 bases left in between. This chain's CDR3 is CASSQDTYEQYF. The CDR3 region has the DNA TGTGCCAGCAGTCAGGACACTTACGAGCAGTACTTC.

In its sample, this clone was seen once. J is TRBJ2-7 and V is TRBV29-1; tentative D call: TRBD2 (6 bases). The CDR3 loop spans 14 amino acids. CDR1 is SQVTM and CDR2 is ANQGSEA in the germline V gene. V lost 4 bases to trimming and J lost 0 bases, with 13 bases between them. The CDR3, as DNA: TGCAGCGTTGGTGTCCTCGGGAGCTCCTACGAGCAGTACTTC. Its translation: CSVGVLGSSYEQYF.

This chain connects TRBV10-3 to TRBJ2-1, with 9 bases lining up with TRBD1. V trimming: 0 bases; J trimming: 3 bases; junction bases outside the gene matches: 6. Germline CDR1 is ENHRY and CDR2 is SYGVKD. This CDR3 region has 17 residues. This chain's CDR3 is CAISESMSGQGYNEQFF. The CDR3 DNA is TGTGCCATCAGTGAGTCGATGTCGGGACAGGGCTACAATGAGCAGTTCTTC.

CDR3 sequence (DNA): TGTGCCAGCAGCTTAATTATCGGGGGTAGGAGTGTTGACACTGAAGCTTTCTTT. Translation gives CASSLIIGGRSVDTEAFF. The gene calls are TRBV7-8 and TRBJ1-1, with D possibly matching TRBD1 (5 bases). Deletions cut 2 bases from V and 3 bases from J, with 22 bases between. CDR1 is SGHVS and CDR2 is FQNEAQ in the germline V gene. The CDR3 is 18 amino acids.

The J gene is TRBJ1-1, the V gene TRBV4-2; 7 positions agree with TRBD1. The length of the CDR3 is 15 residues. With V trimmed by 0 bases and J by 3 bases, 4 bases remained unmatched. Germline-derived CDR1 and CDR2 are LGHNA and YNFKEQ. DNA of the CDR3: TGTGCCAGCAGCCAAGAAAGCAGGGGGGACACTGAAGCTTTCTTT. Translated, it gives CASSQESRGDTEAFF.

This clone occurred once. V and J are TRBV16 and TRBJ1-2; possible D gene TRBD1, 5 bases. Trimming removed 4 bases at V and 4 bases at J, with 22 bases between. The germline gives CDR1 KGHSY, CDR2 FQNENV. The CDR3 has 17 residues. In DNA, the CDR3 is TGTGCCAGCAGCCCCAAGCCTGACGGGGGACTGGGCTATGGCTACACCTTC. This gives the protein CASSPKPDGGLGYGYTF. The whole variable domain, remainder taken from reference TRBV16 and TRBJ1-2, is GEEVAQTPKHLVRGEGQKAKLYCAPIKGHSYVFWYQQVLKNEFKFLISFQNENVFDETGMPKERFSAKCLPNSPCSLEIQATKLEDSAVYFCASSPKPDGGLGYGYTFGSGTRLTVV.

In its sample, this clone was seen once. Written as DNA, the CDR3 is TGTGCCAGTAGTCCGGGGGCCTACGAGCAGTACTTC. It encodes CASSPGAYEQYF. The chain combines TRBV19 with TRBJ2-7, with a weak D call TRBD2 (6 bases). V was shortened by 5 bases and J by 2 bases, with 7 bases between the two germline ends. This CDR3 has 12 amino acids. Germline assignment: CDR1 LNHDA and CDR2 SQIVND (reference sequence). Supplemented by reference TRBV19 and TRBJ2-7, the full variable domain reads DGGITQSPKYLFRKEGQNVTLSCEQNLNHDAMYWYRQDPGQGLRLIYYSQIVNDFQKGDIAEGYSVSREKKESFPLTVTSAQKNPTAFYLCASSPGAYEQYFGPGTRLTVT.

V is TRBV6-5 and J is TRBJ1-4, with TRBD1 as a possible D gene (5 bases). The CDR3 extends over 12 amino acids. Germline V gene sequence: CDR1 MNHEY, CDR2 SVGAGI. Trimming took off 6 bases at V and 8 bases at J, with 10 bases between the two ends. CDR3 sequence reads: CASSGSGEKLFF. The CDR3 nucleotides are TGTGCCAGCAGCGGATCAGGGGAAAAACTGTTTTTT.

This sequence joins TRBV19 and TRBJ2-7, with 10 bases identical to TRBD1. Trimming at V came to 7 bases and at J to 6 bases, leaving 12 bases not matched to a gene. The CDR3 is 15 residues long. Germline V gene data show CDR1 as LNHDA and CDR2 as SQIVND (reference sequence). The DNA for the CDR3 is TGTGCCAGTAAAGCTGAGGGACAGGGGAGTGGCGAGCAGTACTTC. This translates into CASKAEGQGSGEQYF.

The chain joins TRBV6-5 to TRBJ2-3; D perhaps matches TRBD1 (6 bases). This CDR3 comprises 12 residues. CDR1 and CDR2 (germline): MNHEY, SVGAGI. V was clipped by 6 bases and J by 10 bases, with 14 bases between them. In DNA form, the CDR3 reads TGTGCCAGCAGCTACATAGGGGGACCGCAGTATTTT. It yields the protein CASSYIGGPQYF.

The chain combines TRBV7-3 with TRBJ2-1; D gene ambiguous. The CDR3 covers 12 residues. Trimming took off 3 bases at V and 10 bases at J, with 10 bases between the two ends. Germline lookup yields CDR1 SGHTA and CDR2 FQGTGA. CDR3 in amino acids: CASSLLDGEQFF. CDR3 DNA sequence: TGTGCCAGCAGCTTGTTAGACGGCGAGCAGTTCTTC.

The V and J genes are TRBV20-1 and TRBJ2-7; D gene uncertain. Deletions cut 3 bases from V and 1 base from J, with 7 bases between. The CDR3 extends over 12 amino acids. Germline CDR1 and CDR2: DFQATT and SNEGSKA (reference sequence). The CDR3 spells CSASKGSYEQYF. CDR3 DNA sequence: TGCAGTGCTAGTAAGGGTTCCTACGAGCAGTACTTC.